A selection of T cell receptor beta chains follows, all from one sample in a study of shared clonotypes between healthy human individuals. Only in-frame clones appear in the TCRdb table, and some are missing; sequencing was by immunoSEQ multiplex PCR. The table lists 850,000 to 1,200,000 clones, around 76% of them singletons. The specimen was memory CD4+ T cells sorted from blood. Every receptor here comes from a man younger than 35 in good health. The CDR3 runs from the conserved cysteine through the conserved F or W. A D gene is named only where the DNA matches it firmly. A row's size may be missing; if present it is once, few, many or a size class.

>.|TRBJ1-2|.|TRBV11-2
CASSSTKRGYTF
TGTGCCAGCAGCTCCACAAAGAGGGGCTACACCTTC
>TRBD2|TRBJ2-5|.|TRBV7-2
CASSLALAVGETQYF
TGTGCCAGCAGCTTAGCCCTAGCGGTGGGGGAGACCCAGTACTTC
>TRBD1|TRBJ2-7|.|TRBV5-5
CASSRGDRVHEQYF
TGTGCCAGCAGCCGGGGGGACAGGGTCCACGAGCAGTACTTC
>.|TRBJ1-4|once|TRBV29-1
CSATENEKLFF
TGCAGCGCGACGGAGAATGAAAAACTGTTTTTT
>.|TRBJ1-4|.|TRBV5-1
CASSTNNEKLFF
TGCGCCAGCAGCACAAATAATGAAAAACTGTTTTTT
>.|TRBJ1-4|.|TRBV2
CASSEGQRSNEKLFF
TGTGCCAGCAGTGAAGGACAGCGATCTAATGAAAAACTGTTTTTT
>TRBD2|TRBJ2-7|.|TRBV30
CAWTRGGIVYEQYF
TGTGCCTGGACCCGGGGGGGGATTGTTTACGAGCAGTACTTC
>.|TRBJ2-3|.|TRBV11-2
CASSLDRGDTQYF
TGTGCCAGCAGCTTAGATCGGGGAGATACGCAGTATTTT
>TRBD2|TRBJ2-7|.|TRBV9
CASSVAASGGVKQYF
TGTGCCAGCAGCGTAGCGGCTAGCGGGGGGGTCAAGCAGTACTTC
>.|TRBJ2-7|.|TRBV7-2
CASSITGTQTPSEQYF
TGTGCCAGCAGCATCACAGGGACCCAAACCCCCTCCGAGCAGTACTTC
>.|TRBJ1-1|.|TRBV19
CASTEPGQSMNTEAFF
TGTGCCAGTACCGAGCCCGGACAGTCCATGAACACTGAAGCTTTCTTT
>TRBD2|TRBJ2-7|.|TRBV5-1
CASSLGVWEGSYEQYF
TGCGCCAGCAGCTTGGGCGTTTGGGAGGGCTCCTACGAGCAGTACTTC
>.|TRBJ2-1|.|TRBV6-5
CASSYQGLRVVHEQFF
TGTGCCAGCAGTTACCAAGGACTAAGAGTCGTCCATGAGCAGTTCTTC
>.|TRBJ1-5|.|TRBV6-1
CASSEDPGNQPQHF
TGTGCCAGCAGTGAAGATCCTGGCAATCAGCCCCAGCATTTT
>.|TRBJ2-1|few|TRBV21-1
CASSKAHRGNEQFF
TGTGCCAGCAGCAAAGCGCACAGGGGCAATGAGCAGTTCTTC
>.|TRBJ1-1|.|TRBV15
CATSRVSAVTEAFF
TGTGCCACCAGCAGAGTATCGGCGGTCACTGAAGCTTTCTTT
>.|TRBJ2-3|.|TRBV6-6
CASSYDRPTDTQYF
TGTGCCAGCAGTTACGATCGGCCCACAGATACGCAGTATTTT
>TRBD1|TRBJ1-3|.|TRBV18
CASSHKEQGAYGNTIYF
TGTGCCAGCTCGCATAAAGAACAGGGGGCGTATGGAAACACCATATATTTT
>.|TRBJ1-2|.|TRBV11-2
CASSSQGYGYTF
TGTGCCAGCAGCTCACAGGGATATGGCTACACCTTC
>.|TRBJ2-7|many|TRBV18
CASSPPASPKGEQYF
TGTGCCAGCTCACCACCGGCCAGCCCAAAGGGAGAGCAGTACTTC
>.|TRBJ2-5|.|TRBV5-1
CASSPFSAGKETQYF
TGCGCCAGCAGCCCCTTTTCGGCGGGCAAGGAGACCCAGTACTTC
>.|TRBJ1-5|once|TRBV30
CAWSSGTLDQPQHF
TGTGCCTGGAGTAGCGGGACCCTAGATCAGCCCCAGCATTTT
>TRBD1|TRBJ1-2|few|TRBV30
CAWVKWTGQVYGYTF
TGTGCCTGGGTCAAGTGGACAGGGCAGGTCTATGGCTACACCTTC
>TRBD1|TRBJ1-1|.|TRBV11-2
CASSKRTGPATEAFF
TGTGCCAGCAGCAAACGGACAGGGCCGGCCACTGAAGCTTTCTTT
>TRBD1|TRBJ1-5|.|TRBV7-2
CASSLRPGQGKSNQPQHF
TGTGCCAGCAGCTTAAGGCCCGGACAGGGGAAGAGCAATCAGCCCCAGCATTTT
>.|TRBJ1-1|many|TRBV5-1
CASSEQGFEAFF
TGCGCCAGCAGCGAACAGGGTTTTGAAGCTTTCTTT
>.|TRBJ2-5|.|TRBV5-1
CASSPGDRQTQYF
TGCGCCAGCAGCCCGGGTGACAGGCAGACCCAGTACTTC
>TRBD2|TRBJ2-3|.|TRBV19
CASSIGSGSTDTQYF
TGTGCCAGTAGTATAGGTAGCGGGAGTACAGATACGCAGTATTTT
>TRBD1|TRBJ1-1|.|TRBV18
CASSIQQGAGTEAFF
TGTGCCAGCTCAATCCAGCAGGGGGCCGGCACTGAAGCTTTCTTT
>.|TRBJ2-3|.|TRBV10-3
CASKASVGTDTQYF
TGTGCCTCCAAGGCGAGCGTGGGCACAGATACGCAGTATTTT
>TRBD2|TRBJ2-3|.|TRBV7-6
CASSLTSSATDTQYF
TGTGCCAGCAGCTTGACTAGCAGTGCCACAGATACGCAGTATTTT
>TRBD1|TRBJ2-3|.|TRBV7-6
CASSSGQGTDTQYF
TGTGCCAGCAGCTCGGGACAGGGTACAGATACGCAGTATTTT
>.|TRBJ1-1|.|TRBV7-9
CASSLGGAWNTEAFF
TGTGCCAGCAGCCTGGGGGGCGCCTGGAACACTGAAGCTTTCTTT
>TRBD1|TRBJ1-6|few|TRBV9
CASSQGGQYNSPLHF
TGTGCCAGCAGCCAAGGGGGACAGTATAATTCACCCCTCCACTTT
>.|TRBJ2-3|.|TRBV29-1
CSVDPRARFTDTQYF
TGCAGCGTTGACCCTCGGGCTAGGTTCACAGATACGCAGTATTTT
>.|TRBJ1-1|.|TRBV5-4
CASSLDLQGGTEAFF
TGTGCCAGCAGCTTGGACCTACAGGGAGGAACTGAAGCTTTCTTT
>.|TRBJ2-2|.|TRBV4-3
CASSQSYLTGELFF
TGCGCCAGCAGCCAGAGCTATTTAACCGGGGAGCTGTTTTTT
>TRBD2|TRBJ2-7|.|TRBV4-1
CASSDQTSGAFNEQYF
TGCGCCAGCAGCGACCAGACTAGCGGGGCCTTTAACGAGCAGTACTTC
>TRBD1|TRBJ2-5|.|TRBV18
CASSRNVGQDKETQYF
TGTGCCAGCTCACGGAATGTCGGACAGGACAAGGAGACCCAGTACTTC
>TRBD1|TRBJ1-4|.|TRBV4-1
CASSQVAGGKGNEKLFF
TGCGCCAGCAGCCAAGTAGCAGGGGGTAAGGGGAATGAAAAACTGTTTTTT
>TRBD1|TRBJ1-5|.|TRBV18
CASSAQGPEGQPQHF
TGTGCCAGCTCCGCACAGGGGCCGGAGGGACAGCCCCAGCATTTT
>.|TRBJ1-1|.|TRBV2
CASSLTQNTEAFF
TGTGCCAGCAGTTTAACACAGAACACTGAAGCTTTCTTT
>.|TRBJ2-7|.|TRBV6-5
CASSYSRGRSYEQYF
TGTGCCAGCAGTTACTCCCGGGGCCGTTCCTACGAGCAGTACTTC